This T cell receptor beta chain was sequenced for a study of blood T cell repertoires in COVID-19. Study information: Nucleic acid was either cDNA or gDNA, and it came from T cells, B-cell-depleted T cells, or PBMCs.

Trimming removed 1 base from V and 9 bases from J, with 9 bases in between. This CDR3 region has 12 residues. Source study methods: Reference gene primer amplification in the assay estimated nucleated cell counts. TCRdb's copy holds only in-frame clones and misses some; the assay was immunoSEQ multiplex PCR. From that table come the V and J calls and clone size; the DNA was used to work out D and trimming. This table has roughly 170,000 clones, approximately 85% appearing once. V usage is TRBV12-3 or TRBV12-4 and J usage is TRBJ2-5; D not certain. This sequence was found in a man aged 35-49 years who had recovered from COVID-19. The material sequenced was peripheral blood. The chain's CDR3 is CASSLVELAQYF. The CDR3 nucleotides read TGTGCCAGCAGTTTAGTCGAACTCGCCCAGTACTTC.